This is a list of T cell receptor beta chains from one sample in a study of cytomegalovirus exposure and HLA in healthy donors. Clones were sequenced by immunoSEQ multiplex PCR, and TCRdb holds only the in-frame ones, with some missing. The sample holds more than 110,000 clones; less than 90% are singletons and the top ten take less than 3%. Sequencing input: PBMCs. These receptors were taken from a man in his late teens or twenties in good health and CMV-seronegative. CDR3s include the opening cysteine and the closing phenylalanine or tryptophan. D genes are given only for firm matches. The size of a clone is reported for some rows only, either as once, few or many, or as a class for expanded clones.

abundance	v_gene	d_gene	j_gene	CDR3aa	CDR3nt
.	TRBV2	.	TRBJ2-5	CASSEAEPRYF	TGTGCCAGCAGTGAAGCCGAGCCCCGGTACTTC
.	TRBV30	TRBD2	TRBJ2-1	CAWILAGVGGEQFF	TGTGCCTGGATCCTAGCGGGAGTGGGCGGTGAGCAGTTCTTC
.	TRBV2	TRBD1	TRBJ1-5	CASSRQGGNQPQHF	TGTGCCAGCAGTCGACAGGGGGGCAATCAGCCCCAGCATTTT
.	TRBV9	.	TRBJ1-1	CASSVYIGGPTEAFF	TGTGCCAGCAGCGTATACATTGGAGGCCCCACTGAAGCTTTCTTT
.	TRBV2	TRBD1	TRBJ2-4	CASMADRGDNIQYF	TGTGCCAGCATGGCGGACAGGGGCGATAACATTCAGTACTTC
.	TRBV11-2	.	TRBJ1-1	CASSFMRDTEAFF	TGTGCCAGCAGCTTCATGAGGGACACTGAAGCTTTCTTT
.	TRBV6-5	TRBD1	TRBJ2-7	CASSSIRDRGYEQYF	TGTGCCAGCAGTTCAATTCGGGACAGGGGCTACGAGCAGTACTTC
few	TRBV28	TRBD2	TRBJ2-3	CASSGLGEVSDTQYF	TGTGCCAGCAGTGGACTAGGCGAGGTGTCAGATACGCAGTATTTT
few	TRBV27	.	TRBJ2-7	CASSLYEGGRSEQYF	TGTGCCAGCAGTTTATATGAGGGGGGGCGGAGCGAGCAGTACTTC
.	TRBV4-3	.	TRBJ1-5	CASSQEVDTYQPQHF	TGCGCCAGCAGCCAAGAAGTGGACACCTATCAGCCCCAGCATTTT
.	TRBV10-3	.	TRBJ1-6	CAISPMTGVNSPLHF	TGTGCCATCAGCCCAATGACAGGAGTTAATTCACCCCTCCACTTT
few	TRBV6-6	.	TRBJ2-7	CASGLRAYEQYF	TGTGCCAGCGGCTTGAGGGCATACGAGCAGTACTTC
.	TRBV15	.	TRBJ1-5	CATSRVGTRTQPQHF	TGTGCCACCAGCAGAGTTGGGACACGGACTCAGCCCCAGCATTTT
.	TRBV19	.	TRBJ1-3	CATAKWDTVSGNTIYF	TGTGCCACCGCTAAGTGGGACACGGTCTCTGGAAACACCATATATTTT
.	TRBV6-4	.	TRBJ2-6	CASRPRGSGANVLTF	TGTGCCAGCAGGCCCCGCGGCTCTGGGGCCAACGTCCTGACTTTC
.	TRBV9	.	TRBJ2-6	CASSARGPFGANVLTF	TGTGCCAGCAGCGCCCGAGGGCCATTTGGGGCCAACGTCCTGACTTTC
once	TRBV2	.	TRBJ1-4	CASSPDSTYEKLFF	TGTGCCAGCAGCCCCGACAGTACCTATGAAAAACTGTTTTTT
.	TRBV28	TRBD2	TRBJ2-1	CASSLSGSAGYNEQFF	TGTGCCAGCAGTTTAAGCGGGAGCGCCGGATACAATGAGCAGTTCTTC
once	TRBV18	TRBD1	TRBJ2-2	CASSPSRDRGRASTGELFF	TGTGCCAGCTCACCGTCCCGGGACAGGGGGCGAGCGAGCACCGGGGAGCTGTTTTTT
.	TRBV5-4	.	TRBJ1-4	CASSWGPGNEKLFF	TGTGCCAGCAGTTGGGGGCCGGGAAATGAAAAACTGTTTTTT
.	TRBV2	.	TRBJ2-3	CASSLSGTTDTQYF	TGTGCCAGCAGTCTCAGCGGAACCACAGATACGCAGTATTTT
.	TRBV2	.	TRBJ2-1	CASSARDNEQFF	TGTGCCAGCAGTGCCCGGGACAATGAGCAGTTCTTC
medium-sized	TRBV27	.	TRBJ1-5	CASSLMGSGGGGNQPQHF	TGTGCCAGCAGTTTAATGGGTTCGGGGGGCGGTGGCAATCAGCCCCAGCATTTT
once	TRBV5-1	.	TRBJ1-2	CASSLDSNYGYTF	TGCGCCAGCAGCTTGGACAGTAACTATGGCTACACCTTC
.	TRBV6-5	.	TRBJ2-5	CASSYPRPRVQETQYF	TGTGCCAGCAGTTACCCCAGGCCGAGGGTCCAAGAGACCCAGTACTTC
once	TRBV28	.	TRBJ1-5	CASTSTRVHNQPQHF	TGTGCCAGCACCTCTACCAGGGTGCACAATCAGCCCCAGCATTTT
.	TRBV15	.	TRBJ2-1	CATSRGQETTEQFF	TGTGCCACCAGCAGAGGACAGGAAACAACTGAGCAGTTCTTC
.	TRBV7-9	TRBD1	TRBJ1-4	CASSPSGTGNNEKLFF	TGTGCCAGCAGCCCCTCCGGGACAGGAAATAATGAAAAACTGTTTTTT
.	TRBV9	.	TRBJ2-1	CASSVPGGNEQFF	TGTGCCAGCAGCGTACCCGGGGGCAATGAGCAGTTCTTC
.	TRBV27	.	TRBJ2-3	CASSGRFGADTQYF	TGTGCCAGCTCAGGGAGGTTTGGTGCAGATACGCAGTATTTT
.	TRBV5-4	.	TRBJ2-7	CASTEGGTYEQYF	TGTGCCAGCACCGAGGGGGGGACCTACGAGCAGTACTTC
few	TRBV5-1	.	TRBJ2-7	CASSFTGDLDEQYF	TGCGCCAGCAGCTTTACAGGGGACTTGGACGAGCAGTACTTC
.	TRBV7-9	TRBD2	TRBJ2-1	CASSLYETRAGGPYNEQFF	TGTGCCAGCAGCCTATACGAGACTCGGGCGGGAGGGCCTTACAATGAGCAGTTCTTC
few	TRBV28	.	TRBJ1-5	CASSLAGQLNQPQHF	TGTGCCAGCAGTTTAGCTGGACAGTTAAATCAGCCCCAGCATTTT
.	TRBV28	.	TRBJ1-3	CASSFSAGNTIYF	TGTGCCAGCAGTTTCTCCGCTGGAAACACCATATATTTT
.	TRBV13	.	TRBJ1-2	CASSLAQGSGNYGYTF	TGTGCCAGCAGCTTAGCGCAGGGTTCAGGAAACTATGGCTACACCTTC
.	TRBV19	.	TRBJ1-5	CASSPPPRRGNQPQHF	TGTGCCAGTAGCCCCCCCCCGAGGAGAGGAAATCAGCCCCAGCATTTT
.	TRBV5-1	TRBD2	TRBJ2-7	CASSFDLAGAYEQYF	TGCGCCAGCAGCTTCGATCTAGCGGGGGCCTACGAGCAGTACTTC
.	TRBV7-9	TRBD1	TRBJ1-2	CASSLPGTGLHGYTF	TGTGCCAGCAGCTTACCGGGGACAGGCCTACATGGCTACACCTTC
.	TRBV4-1	TRBD2	TRBJ2-1	CASSQPRTSHEQFF	TGCGCCAGCAGCCAGCCCCGGACTAGTCATGAGCAGTTCTTC
.	TRBV7-2	TRBD1	TRBJ2-5	CASSRDREETQYF	TGTGCCAGCAGTCGAGACAGGGAGGAGACCCAGTACTTC
.	TRBV2	.	TRBJ1-6	CASIRTRNSPLHF	TGTGCCAGCATACGAACTCGAAATTCACCCCTCCACTTT
.	TRBV18	TRBD1	TRBJ1-2	CASSPGTVYGYTF	TGTGCCAGCTCACCCGGGACAGTTTACGGCTACACCTTC
.	TRBV6-5	TRBD1	TRBJ2-3	CASSRDRGGTDTQYF	TGTGCCAGCAGCCGGGACAGGGGTGGCACAGATACGCAGTATTTT
.	TRBV27	.	TRBJ1-5	CASRAMADSNQPQHF	TGTGCCAGCAGGGCAATGGCGGATAGCAATCAGCCCCAGCATTTT
.	TRBV2	.	TRBJ1-4	CASNGVGQRELFF	TGTGCCAGCAATGGGGTCGGGCAGAGGGAACTGTTTTTT
.	TRBV5-6	.	TRBJ1-1	CASSLGRWRDTEAFF	TGTGCCAGCAGCTTGGGCAGGTGGCGGGACACTGAAGCTTTCTTT
.	TRBV27	.	TRBJ2-6	CASRGLSGANVLTF	TGTGCCAGTCGGGGGTTGTCTGGGGCCAACGTCCTGACTTTC
.	TRBV2	.	TRBJ1-1	CASDLEQGLATEAFF	TGTGCCAGCGACTTGGAACAGGGATTAGCCACTGAAGCTTTCTTT
.	TRBV9	.	TRBJ2-1	CASSVATSSGIRNEQFF	TGTGCCAGCAGCGTAGCTACTAGTTCCGGCATTCGCAATGAGCAGTTCTTC
.	TRBV6-4	.	TRBJ1-5	CASSDSGGQGQPQHF	TGTGCCAGCAGTGACTCGGGGGGGCAGGGTCAGCCCCAGCATTTT
.	TRBV19	TRBD2	TRBJ2-1	CASSILGLVSPGGNYNEQFF	TGTGCCAGTAGTATACTGGGACTAGTATCTCCGGGGGGTAACTACAATGAGCAGTTCTTC
.	TRBV29-1	.	TRBJ1-1	CSVSDRLAEAFF	TGCAGCGTTTCGGACCGTTTAGCGGAAGCTTTCTTT
.	TRBV5-6	TRBD2	TRBJ2-3	CASSLALAGGTDTQYF	TGTGCCAGCAGCTTGGCCCTAGCGGGGGGAACAGATACGCAGTATTTT